This is a list of T cell receptor beta chains from one sample in a study of T cells in Graves' hyperthyroidism and ophthalmopathy. TCRdb passed the multiplex PCR reads through MiXCR, listing each CDR3 protein once. This sample has about 400,000 distinct CDR3 sequences, with about 15% found just once. The sequencing sample was made of blood. Receptors originate from a woman under 40 with Graves' hyperthyroidism. CDR3s include the opening cysteine and the closing phenylalanine or tryptophan. A D gene is named only where the DNA matches it firmly.

cdr3_aa j_call d_call v_call
CASNRLSSGSAQFF TRBJ2-1 TRBD2 TRBV27
CASRRVGLAGVVDTQYF TRBJ2-3 TRBD2 TRBV6-2/TRBV6-3
CSARDPASGRYNEQFF TRBJ2-1 TRBD2 TRBV20-1
CASRVQTNSPLHF TRBJ1-6 . TRBV2
CASSQARGHGGELFF TRBJ2-2 . TRBV3-1
CASSLAGLYNEQFF TRBJ2-1 . TRBV28
CASRIEGKRALHF TRBJ1-6 . TRBV12-3/TRBV12-4
CASSFSQGQNTEAFF TRBJ1-1 . TRBV19
CASSEDSSGRVREQYF TRBJ2-7 TRBD2 TRBV2
CASSHPMTGRYGYTF TRBJ1-2 TRBD1 TRBV5-1
CSVGSRQGPYEQYF TRBJ2-7 . TRBV29-1
CAWSVNRVYEQYF TRBJ2-7 . TRBV30
CAWSPGTSSADTQYF TRBJ2-3 TRBD2 TRBV30
CSAPLGGGAYEQYF TRBJ2-7 TRBD2 TRBV20-1
CASSLDSGFDFEQYF TRBJ2-7 . TRBV11-3
CAISEQGEQYF TRBJ2-7 . TRBV10-3
CSAISLGSGELFF TRBJ2-2 . TRBV20-1
CASSLGTSGIYNEQFF TRBJ2-1 TRBD2 TRBV11-2
CASRLAGADEQYF TRBJ2-7 TRBD2 TRBV2
CATGPGALTGELFF TRBJ2-2 . TRBV15
CSARSVVYEQYF TRBJ2-7 . TRBV20-1
CASSVDGSGRWDTQYF TRBJ2-3 TRBD2 TRBV9
CASSSDRDRNYGYTF TRBJ1-2 TRBD1 TRBV27
CAWSYSPGQGYSEQYF TRBJ2-7 TRBD1 TRBV30
CASSFVHEQYF TRBJ2-7 . TRBV12-3/TRBV12-4
CASSHAGPSGRENEQFF TRBJ2-1 TRBD2 TRBV11-3
CASSQGLGRELFF TRBJ2-2 TRBD2 TRBV14
CASSHLRDTQYF TRBJ2-3 . TRBV4-1
CASSPPQQPQHF TRBJ1-5 . TRBV18
CASSFEGAEQYF TRBJ2-7 TRBD1 TRBV7-8
CASSLSRQGSVSLSGANVLTF TRBJ2-6 TRBD1 TRBV12-3/TRBV12-4
CASSPIGGLARSYEQYF TRBJ2-7 . TRBV27
CATSDSTAEANYGYTF TRBJ1-2 . TRBV24-1
CSALGQGGRRDYGYTF TRBJ1-2 TRBD1 TRBV29-1
CSARGELDAETQYF TRBJ2-5 . TRBV20-1
CARGTSGSEDTGELFF TRBJ2-2 TRBD2 TRBV2
CSVEQGYNEQFF TRBJ2-1 . TRBV29-1
CASSMTSGPYEQYF TRBJ2-7 TRBD2 TRBV5-1